The present T cell receptor (beta chain) was sequenced within a study of T cell repertoires in cytomegalovirus infection. Across the study: Through public TCR beta signatures, both CMV infection and matching HLA type were indicated. Study results and limitations: In two of eight donors, the top clonotype was HLA-C-restricted CMV-specific.

Note on this clonotype: Its target is unknown.

TCRdb processed the reads anew with MiXCR; each CDR3 protein has one entry. Among 200,000 or so distinct CDR3 sequences listed, 28% were seen once. This CDR3 contains 10 residues. V lost 0 bases and J 12 bases, leaving 5 bases between the germline ends. Germline values: CDR1 SNHLY, CDR2 FYNNEI. The sample was PBMCs. This sequence was found in a human donor in good health (CMV status not recorded). Some clones in this sample may be carry-over from other donors' samples. The rearrangement uses TRBV2 and TRBJ1-1; D gene ambiguous. CDR3 nucleotides: TGTGCCAGCAGTGAAGCCGGGACTTTCTTT. This gives the protein CASSEAGTFF.